This T cell receptor (beta chain) was sequenced in a study of blood T cell repertoires in COVID-19 (dated by TCRdb to 2019 to 2021). Study-wide context: Samples from collaborators originated in the United States, Italy and Spain and spanned both the acute and convalescent phases of COVID-19. Where available, HLA class I and class II types were obtained from metadata supplied by the sample provider rather than from assay-based typing. The dataset comprised deeply sampled blood TCRbeta repertoires from subjects exposed to, actively infected with, or recovered from COVID-19. A de-identified subject ID, COVID-19 status, age in years and sex were almost always included in the sample metadata. A freely available public database, intended as a resource for researchers studying the immune response to SARS-CoV-2, is where the repertoires were released. The material from the prospective study consisted of cDNA or gDNA derived from T cells, B-cell-depleted T cells, or PBMCs. The samples were drawn from the first 160 participants of the ongoing ImmuneRACE study and from about 1,200 subjects provided by 6 global collaborators. The full study reports these points: Clinical and demographic metadata were provided uncurated, with the amount varying by source and participant.

One collaborating source in Seattle enrolled patients during active infection and followed them longitudinally through the course of disease. Whole blood was collected in K2EDTA tubes by collaborating institutions according to the institutions' own protocols. For TCRbeta analysis, collaborators shipped samples in one of three forms: frozen whole blood, isolated PBMCs, or DNA extracted from either of those sample types. This clone has more than one count but fewer than ten. The target of this receptor is not known. The sample holds no much larger clone one base away, and base qualities are not on file. The immunoSEQ Assay, a bias-controlled multiplex PCR, was used to amplify TCRbeta CDR3 regions from genomic DNA. In the paper's pipeline: Nucleated cell counts per sample were estimated from amplification of reference gene primers within the assay. To quantify the absolute abundance of each unique TCRbeta CDR3 rearrangement, sequence reads were collapsed and filtered. For each sample, productive Simpson clonality was calculated by taking the square root of Simpson's diversity index across productive rearrangements. TCRdb stores this immuneACCESS table with in-frame sequences only. Part of the clones is absent; in the studies checked, under half of the shortfall reflects unresolved V genes, and no reason is known for the rest. The V and J calls and clone size were taken over from that table, and D and trimming were inferred from the DNA. Across this sample there are about 300,000 clones, with approximately 84% seen only once. Roughly 1.5% of the sample is in the top ten clones.

The germline V gene sets CDR1 to MGHRA and CDR2 to YSYEKL. The cysteine opens and the phenylalanine closes a CDR3 of 15 amino acids. Of all the DNA, just the CDR3 is kept, 45 bases in frame from base 1. Ends trimmed: V by 1 base, J by 7 bases; bases unmatched to a gene: 6. This TCR came from a human donor with COVID-19, enrolled during active disease. The donor label of this sample is uncertain. The sequence links TRBV4-1 to TRBJ1-2; 10 central bases correspond to TRBD1. The sequenced sample was peripheral blood. The CDR3: CASSQGQGANGGYTF. The DNA sequence is as follows: TGCGCCAGCAGCCAAGGACAGGGGGCGAACGGTGGCTACACCTTC.